This T cell receptor (beta chain) was obtained from a study of blood T cell repertoires in COVID-19. In the study overall: Both acute and convalescent COVID-19 samples were obtained from the United States, Italy and Spain. Sources were T cells, B-cell-depleted T cells, or PBMCs; the material itself was cDNA or gDNA.

The germline CDR1 and CDR2 sequences are SGDLS and YYNGEE. The V gene end was trimmed by 3 bases and the J gene end by 6 bases; junction bases not matched to a gene: 1. This CDR3 has 14 amino acids. Original analysis: Nucleated cell number was recorded as an estimate derived from reference gene primer amplification. Repertoires were generated with immunoSEQ multiplex PCR, while TCRdb's copy carries only in-frame clones and drops some. That table furnishes V, J and clone size, whereas the DNA furnished D and trimming. The sample holds about 150,000 clones, approximately 88% seen once. Sample: peripheral blood. This chain connects TRBV9 to TRBJ1-6; 9 bases map to TRBD1. The sequence was obtained from a woman aged 55-75 years with acute or convalescent COVID-19. The CDR3 protein is CASSGTGANSPLHF. The CDR3 region has the DNA TGTGCCAGCAGCGGGACAGGGGCTAATTCACCCCTCCACTTT.